This TCR beta chain stems from a study of response to subunit inactivated influenza vaccine. Points from the study as a whole: The study's authors posited that every seasonal influenza vaccination enlists few new T cells.

There are a few counts of this clonotype. The antigen remains undetermined. The CDR3 has 15 amino acids. CDR1 and CDR2 (germline): LGHNA, YSLEER. Germline trimming cut 0 bases from V and 4 bases from J; bases unmatched to any gene: 4. TCRdb reprocessed the RT-PCR reads via MiXCR and lists one record per CDR3 protein. Of fewer than 250,000 distinct CDR3 sequences in the sample, approximately 14% were seen once. The V call is TRBV4-3, the J call TRBJ2-7; 9 bases map to TRBD1. Sequenced here: CD8+ T cells sorted from PBMCs, sampled about 5 days after vaccination. This TCR derives from a man aged 45 to 65 who received an inactivated influenza vaccine. The CDR3 sequence is CASSQDDRGKYEQYF. Written as DNA, the CDR3 is TGCGCCAGCAGCCAAGATGACAGGGGGAAGTACGAGCAGTACTTC.